Presented here are 27 T cell receptor beta chains from one specimen sequenced in a study of somatic mutations in cytotoxic T cells in rheumatoid arthritis. Sequencing used immunoSEQ multiplex PCR; TCRdb keeps in-frame clones, though not all of them. The data hold about 30,000 clones, with around four fifths observed a single time. Sequencing input: CD8+ T cells sorted from blood. The receptors were gathered from an adult with rheumatoid arthritis.

This chain uses TRBV4-1 with TRBJ2-7; possible D gene TRBD1, 5 bases. Trimming removed 4 bases from V and 5 bases from J, with 15 bases in between. Germline V gene sequence: CDR1 MGHRA, CDR2 YSYEKL. The CDR3 totals 14 residues. CDR3: CASSPTTVGHEQYF. The CDR3 nucleotides are TGCGCCAGCAGCCCCACGACAGTCGGCCACGAGCAGTACTTC.

This chain connects TRBV19 to TRBJ2-7; 7 bases fit TRBD2. V trimming: 4 bases; J trimming: 3 bases; junction bases outside the gene matches: 3. The CDR3 is 13 residues long. CDR1 is LNHDA and CDR2 is SQIVND in the germline V gene (reference sequence). The CDR3 DNA is TGTGCCAGTAGTAGCGGGGGAGGCTACGAGCAGTACTTC. This sequence encodes CASSSGGGYEQYF.

The V gene is TRBV9, the J gene TRBJ1-5; maybe TRBD1 (6 bases). Germline loops: CDR1 SGDLS, CDR2 YYNGEE. Trimming took 4 bases from V and 3 from J, leaving 11 bases between them. The CDR3 loop spans 14 amino acids. DNA for the CDR3: TGTGCCAGCAGCCCTACAGGGCTCAATCAGCCCCAGCATTTT. This encodes CASSPTGLNQPQHF.

V and J are TRBV29-1 and TRBJ2-7; the match to TRBD1 covers 7 bases. After removal of 5 bases from V and 5 bases from J, the junction contained 9 bases not matched to a gene. CDR3 length: 13 amino acids. The germline CDR1 and CDR2 sequences are SQVTM and ANQGSEA. CDR3 nucleotides: TGCAGCGTTTCGACAGGGTTCGGCGACGAGCAGTACTTC. It yields the protein CSVSTGFGDEQYF.

This chain uses TRBV5-5 with TRBJ1-1; 8 nucleotides line up with TRBD1. The CDR3 totals 16 residues. The junction had 10 bases not matched to a gene; V was cut back by 0 bases and J by 6 bases. Germline CDR1 is SGHKS and CDR2 is YYEKEE (reference sequence). The CDR3 region is CASSLDGRGRVAEAFF. Here the CDR3 DNA reads TGTGCCAGCAGCTTGGACGGCAGGGGGCGAGTGGCTGAAGCTTTCTTT.

The V and J genes are TRBV7-9 and TRBJ2-5, with 10 positions matching TRBD1. Near its end, the DNA agrees better with TRBJ2-7, so the J call may be wrong. The CDR3 has 14 amino acids. Germline V CDR1 and CDR2: SEHNR, FQNEAQ (reference sequence). CDR3 nucleotide sequence: TGTGCCAGCAGCTCCGGGACAGGGGTATACGAGCAGTACTTC. Its protein is CASSSGTGVYEQYF.

The chain uses TRBV11-2 and TRBJ1-2, with D unclear. V shed 0 bases and J shed 0 bases, with 8 bases lying between them. Germline V gives CDR1 SGHAT, CDR2 FQNNGV. The CDR3 sequence is 15 residues long. This CDR3 reads CASSLEGKANYGYTF. The CDR3 nucleotides read TGTGCCAGCAGCTTAGAGGGGAAGGCTAACTATGGCTACACCTTC.

This clone was counted only a few times. The rearrangement links TRBV30 to TRBJ2-6, with D perhaps assigned TRBD1 or TRBD2 (5 bases each). Germline lookup yields CDR1 GTSNPN and CDR2 SVGIG (reference sequence). The ends were cut back, 0 bases at V and 6 bases at J, with 6 bases in the middle. The CDR3 spans 13 residues. The CDR3 sequence: CAWSVGEANVLTF. Here the CDR3 DNA reads TGTGCCTGGAGTGTGGGGGAGGCCAACGTCCTGACTTTC.

The chain links TRBV9 to TRBJ2-1, with TRBD2 identical over 7 bases. The CDR3 totals 16 residues. V lost 3 bases and J lost 5; bases outside the gene matches: 11. Germline V gives CDR1 SGDLS, CDR2 YYNGEE. CDR3 DNA: TGTGCCAGCAGCGAGTCTCGGGAGGTCAGCGACAATGAGCAGTTCTTC. Its translation: CASSESREVSDNEQFF.

The chain joins TRBV11-2 to TRBJ2-2, with 7 bases matching TRBD2. The CDR3 extends over 16 amino acids. V was clipped by 5 bases and J by 6 bases; unmatched bases: 12. CDR1 is SGHAT, CDR2 FQNNGV, per germline. Written as DNA, the CDR3 is TGTGCCAGCAGCCTAGGGTGGACTAGTAGTTCCGGGGAGCTGTTTTTT. Translation gives CASSLGWTSSSGELFF. The whole variable domain, filled in from reference TRBV11-2 and TRBJ2-2, reads EAGVAQSPRYKIIEKRQSVAFWCNPISGHATLYWYQQILGQGPKLLIQFQNNGVVDDSQLPKDRFSAERLKGVDSTLKIQPAKLEDSAVYLCASSLGWTSSSGELFFGEGSRLTVL.

The chain uses TRBV18 and TRBJ1-1, with D hard to call. CDR3 length equals 11 residues. Germline CDR1 reads KGHSH; CDR2 reads LQKENI. Trimming shortened V by 3 bases and J by 7 bases, and 6 bases separated the two germline ends. The CDR3 loop is CASSPGNEAFF. The CDR3 DNA follows: TGTGCCAGCTCACCTGGAAATGAAGCTTTCTTT.

This clone has a handful of counts. The chain combines TRBV4-3 with TRBJ1-2; D is perhaps TRBD1 (5 bases). Germline V gene data show CDR1 as LGHNA and CDR2 as YSLEER. This CDR3 has 14 residues. V was clipped by 0 bases and J by 4 bases, with 9 bases between them. CDR3 loop: CASSQDIGAYGYTF. In DNA form, the CDR3 reads TGCGCCAGCAGCCAAGATATTGGGGCCTATGGCTACACCTTC.

This chain joins TRBV19 and TRBJ2-5; 9 positions agree with TRBD2. V dropped 6 bases and J dropped 0; count of bases not matched to a gene: 5. This CDR3 has 15 amino acids. Germline V gene sequence: CDR1 LNHDA, CDR2 SQIVND (reference sequence). The CDR3 nucleotides are TGTGCCAGTAGGCGGGGACTAGCAGACCAAGAGACCCAGTACTTC. As protein: CASRRGLADQETQYF.

This clone was counted between two and nine times. The V call is TRBV7-9, the J call TRBJ2-5; tentatively, D is TRBD2 (5 bases). The V and J ends lost 5 bases and 9 bases respectively, with 7 bases between them. Per germline, CDR1 SEHNR and CDR2 FQNEAQ (reference sequence). The CDR3 spans 10 residues. The CDR3 nucleotides read TGTGCCAGCAGCGGGGAGTCCCAGTACTTC. It yields the protein CASSGESQYF.

The chain combines TRBV7-8 with TRBJ2-7; the match to TRBD1 covers 10 bases. Germline CDR1 is SGHVS and CDR2 is FQNEAQ. J lost 6 bases, V lost 4 bases, and 6 bases had no gene match. This CDR3 spans 14 amino acids. CDR3 protein: CASSSGTGEGEQYF. CDR3 in DNA: TGTGCCAGCAGCTCAGGGACAGGGGAGGGCGAGCAGTACTTC.

The chain carries TRBV6-1 and TRBJ1-2; D is possibly TRBD1 (6 bases). In germline, CDR1 is MNHNS, CDR2 SASEGT. The CDR3 sequence is 16 residues long. V shed 1 base and J shed 4 bases, with 16 bases lying between them. DNA for the CDR3: TGTGCCAGCAGTGAAGTCGATGGGGGCCGGAGCTATGGCTACACCTTC. It codes for CASSEVDGGRSYGYTF.

The chain joins TRBV6-1 to TRBJ2-3; perhaps TRBD2 as D (5 bases). The CDR3 sequence is 16 residues long. From germline, CDR1 is MNHNS and CDR2 SASEGT. V dropped 1 base and J dropped 2 bases, with 13 bases sitting between them. The CDR3: CASSEVGAADTDTQYF. The CDR3, as DNA: TGTGCCAGCAGTGAAGTGGGAGCGGCGGACACAGATACGCAGTATTTT.

The rearrangement uses TRBV9 and TRBJ2-7, with D possibly being TRBD1 (6 bases). This CDR3 has 15 residues. The germline V gene has CDR1 SGDLS and CDR2 YYNGEE. V dropped 4 bases and J dropped 0 bases, with 14 bases sitting between them. The CDR3 is CASSIGTSNSYEQYF. CDR3 nucleotide sequence: TGTGCCAGCAGCATCGGGACATCGAACTCCTACGAGCAGTACTTC.

The chain combines TRBV19 with TRBJ1-2; perhaps TRBD1 as D (6 bases). V lost 8 bases and J 7 bases, leaving 20 bases between the germline ends. Germline V gene sequence: CDR1 LNHDA, CDR2 SQIVND (reference sequence). This CDR3 is built from 14 residues. The CDR3 region has the DNA TGTGCCAGTGAGATGATGACAGGTTCGTTTGGCTACACCTTC. This codes for CASEMMTGSFGYTF.

V gene TRBV7-9 combines with J gene TRBJ1-1; D may be TRBD1 (5 bases). V shed 1 base and J shed 5 bases, with 11 bases lying between them. The germline CDR1 and CDR2 sequences are SEHNR and FQNEAQ (reference sequence). The CDR3 has 14 residues. The CDR3 DNA follows: TGTGCCAGCAGCTTAGTCAGGGTAAGGACTGAAGCTTTCTTT. It codes for CASSLVRVRTEAFF.

The chain combines TRBV7-9 with TRBJ1-5; tentative D call: TRBD1 (5 bases). The CDR3 is 15 amino acids. V was clipped by 2 bases and J by 2 bases, with 10 bases between them. The germline CDR1 and CDR2 sequences are SEHNR and FQNEAQ (reference sequence). DNA for the CDR3: TGTGCCAGCAGCTTATCAGGGATTGGCAATCAGCCCCAGCATTTT. Translating gives CASSLSGIGNQPQHF.

The rearrangement joins TRBV29-1 to TRBJ2-1; perhaps TRBD2 as D (5 bases). V lost 0 bases, J lost 6 bases, and 15 bases lay in between. Germline CDR1 and CDR2: SQVTM and ANQGSEA. The CDR3 has 15 residues. The CDR3 coding sequence is TGCAGCGTTGAAGATTCAGGCGGGCAAGCCAATGAGCAGTTCTTC. It specifies CSVEDSGGQANEQFF.

The chain has TRBV7-3 and TRBJ2-1; D gene unclear. The V gene lost 2 bases and the J gene lost 8 bases, with 19 bases spanning the gap. The V gene's germline CDR1 is SGHTA and CDR2 FQGTGA. The CDR3 consists of 16 residues. Written as DNA, the CDR3 is TGTGCCAGCAGCTTAGGCAGTAACCCCCAAGTGCATGAGCAGTTCTTC. This encodes CASSLGSNPQVHEQFF.

This clone was detected once. The chain recombines TRBV9 with TRBJ1-5; unclear D gene. V lost 3 bases, J lost 1 base, and 11 bases lay in between. The CDR3 spans 15 residues. Per the germline V gene, CDR1 is SGDLS and CDR2 is YYNGEE. This CDR3 is CASSAGPASNQPQHF. DNA for the CDR3: TGTGCCAGCAGCGCAGGCCCCGCAAGCAATCAGCCCCAGCATTTT.

V and J are TRBV6-5 and TRBJ1-6; D unresolved. CDR1 is MNHEY and CDR2 is SVGAGI in the germline V gene. The ends were cut back, 2 bases at V and 9 bases at J, with 17 bases in the middle. CDR3 length equals 16 residues. CDR3 sequence: CASSYGLGEEGSPLHF. For the CDR3, the DNA is TGTGCCAGCAGTTACGGTCTTGGGGAGGAAGGTTCACCCCTCCACTTT.

The rearrangement joins TRBV6-4 to TRBJ2-6, with D possibly called TRBD1 or TRBD2 (5 bases each). Germline lookup yields CDR1 MRHNA and CDR2 SNTAGT. The CDR3 is 15 residues long. Trimming stripped 4 bases from V and 0 bases from J, with 7 bases between. The CDR3 region is CASSVGGSGANVLTF. DNA of the CDR3: TGTGCCAGCAGTGTTGGGGGCTCTGGGGCCAACGTCCTGACTTTC.

The chain has TRBV2 and TRBJ2-7; a weak D match, TRBD1 (6 bases). Looked up from germline, CDR1 is SNHLY and CDR2 is FYNNEI. The CDR3 has 14 amino acids. Trimming removed 7 bases from V and 0 bases from J, with 13 bases in between. CDR3 loop: CASIDRPSSYEQYF. CDR3 sequence (DNA): TGTGCCAGCATTGACAGGCCGAGCTCCTACGAGCAGTACTTC.